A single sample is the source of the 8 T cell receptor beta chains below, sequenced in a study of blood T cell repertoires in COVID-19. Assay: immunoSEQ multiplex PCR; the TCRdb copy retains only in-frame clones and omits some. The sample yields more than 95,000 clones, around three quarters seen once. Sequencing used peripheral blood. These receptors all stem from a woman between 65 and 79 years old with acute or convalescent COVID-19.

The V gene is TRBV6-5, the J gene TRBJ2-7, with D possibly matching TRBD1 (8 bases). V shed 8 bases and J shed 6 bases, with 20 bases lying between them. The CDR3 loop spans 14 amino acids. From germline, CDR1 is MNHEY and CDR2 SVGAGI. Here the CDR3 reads CASDKTGGGSEQYF. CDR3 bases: TGTGCCAGCGATAAAACAGGGGGGGGGAGCGAGCAGTACTTC.

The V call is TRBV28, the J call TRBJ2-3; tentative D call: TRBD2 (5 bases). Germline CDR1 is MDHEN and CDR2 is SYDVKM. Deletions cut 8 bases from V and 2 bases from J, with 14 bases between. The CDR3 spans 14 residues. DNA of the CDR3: TGTGCCAGCTCATCGGACTCTTACACAGATACGCAGTATTTT. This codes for CASSSDSYTDTQYF.

CDR3 amino acids: CASRSQATADTQYF. Here the CDR3 DNA reads TGCGCCAGCAGGTCACAGGCGACGGCAGATACGCAGTATTTT. The chain combines TRBV5-1 with TRBJ2-3, with D possibly TRBD1 on 5 matching bases. The germline V and J ends were trimmed by 5 bases and 4 bases, with 14 bases remaining between them. Germline assignment: CDR1 SGHRS and CDR2 YFSETQ. The CDR3 runs to 14 residues.

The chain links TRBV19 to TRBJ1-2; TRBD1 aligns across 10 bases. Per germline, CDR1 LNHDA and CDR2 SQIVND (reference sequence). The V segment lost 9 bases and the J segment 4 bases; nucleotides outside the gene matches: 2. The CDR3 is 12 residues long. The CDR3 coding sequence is TGTGCCAGCGGGACAGGGGTCTATGGCTACACCTTC. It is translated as CASGTGVYGYTF.

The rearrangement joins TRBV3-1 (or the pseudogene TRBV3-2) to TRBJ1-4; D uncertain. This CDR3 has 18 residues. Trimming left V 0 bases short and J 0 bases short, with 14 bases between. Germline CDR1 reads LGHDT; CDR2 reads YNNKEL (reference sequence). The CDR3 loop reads CASSQDREELATNEKLFF. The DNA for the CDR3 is TGTGCCAGCAGCCAAGATCGGGAGGAACTTGCAACTAATGAAAAACTGTTTTTT.

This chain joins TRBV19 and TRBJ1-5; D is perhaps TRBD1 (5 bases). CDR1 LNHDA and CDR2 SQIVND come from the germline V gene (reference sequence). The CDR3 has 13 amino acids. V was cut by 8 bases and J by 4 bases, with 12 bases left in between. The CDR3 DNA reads TGTGCCAGTCATGGGGCCCTAAATCAGCCCCAGCATTTT. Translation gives CASHGALNQPQHF.

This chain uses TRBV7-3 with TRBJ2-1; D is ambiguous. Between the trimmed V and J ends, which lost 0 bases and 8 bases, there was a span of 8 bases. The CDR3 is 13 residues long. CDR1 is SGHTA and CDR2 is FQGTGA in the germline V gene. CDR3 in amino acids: CASSLTRLDEQFF. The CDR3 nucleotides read TGTGCCAGCAGCTTAACCAGGCTGGATGAGCAGTTCTTC.

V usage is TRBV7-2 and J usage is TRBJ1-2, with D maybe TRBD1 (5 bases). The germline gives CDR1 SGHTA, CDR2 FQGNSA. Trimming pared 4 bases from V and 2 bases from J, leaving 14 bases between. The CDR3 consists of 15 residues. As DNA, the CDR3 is TGTGCCAGCAGCTCAGGGATAGGACTAAACTATGGCTACACCTTC. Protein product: CASSSGIGLNYGYTF. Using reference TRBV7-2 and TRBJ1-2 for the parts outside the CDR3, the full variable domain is GAGVSQSPSNKVTEKGKDVELRCDPISGHTALYWYRQSLGQGLEFLIYFQGNSAPDKSGLPSDRFSAERTGGSVSTLTIQRTQQEDSAVYLCASSSGIGLNYGYTFGSGTRLTVV.